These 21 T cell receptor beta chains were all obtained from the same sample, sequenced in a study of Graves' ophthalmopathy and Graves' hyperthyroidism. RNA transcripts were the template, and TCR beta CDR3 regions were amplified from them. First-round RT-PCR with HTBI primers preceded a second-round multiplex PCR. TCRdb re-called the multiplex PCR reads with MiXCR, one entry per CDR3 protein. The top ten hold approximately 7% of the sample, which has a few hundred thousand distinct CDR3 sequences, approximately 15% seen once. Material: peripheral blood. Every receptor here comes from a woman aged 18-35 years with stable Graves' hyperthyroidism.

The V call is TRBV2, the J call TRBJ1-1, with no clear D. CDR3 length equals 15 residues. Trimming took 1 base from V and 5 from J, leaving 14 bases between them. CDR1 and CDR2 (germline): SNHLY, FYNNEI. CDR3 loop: CASSEGWTSGTEAFF. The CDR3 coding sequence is TGTGCCAGCAGTGAAGGGTGGACTTCGGGGACTGAAGCTTTCTTT.

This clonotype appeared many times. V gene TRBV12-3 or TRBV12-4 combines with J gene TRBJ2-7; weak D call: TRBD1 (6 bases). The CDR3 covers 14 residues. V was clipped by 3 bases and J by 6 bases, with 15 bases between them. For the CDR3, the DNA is TGTGCCAGCAGTTTTCAAAGGACAGACTTCGAGCAGTACTTC. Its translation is CASSFQRTDFEQYF.

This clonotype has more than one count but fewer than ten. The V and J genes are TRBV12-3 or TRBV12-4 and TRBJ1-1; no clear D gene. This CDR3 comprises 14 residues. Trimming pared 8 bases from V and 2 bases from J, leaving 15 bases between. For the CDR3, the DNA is TGTGCCAGCGGCAAGTTCGCGGGCAACACTGAAGCTTTCTTT. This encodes CASGKFAGNTEAFF.

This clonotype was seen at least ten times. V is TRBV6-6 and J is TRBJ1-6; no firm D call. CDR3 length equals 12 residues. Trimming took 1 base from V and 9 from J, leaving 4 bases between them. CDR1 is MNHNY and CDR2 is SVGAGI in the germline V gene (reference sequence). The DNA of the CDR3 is TGTGCCAGCAGTTACTTAAGTTCACCCCTCCACTTT. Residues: CASSYLSSPLHF.

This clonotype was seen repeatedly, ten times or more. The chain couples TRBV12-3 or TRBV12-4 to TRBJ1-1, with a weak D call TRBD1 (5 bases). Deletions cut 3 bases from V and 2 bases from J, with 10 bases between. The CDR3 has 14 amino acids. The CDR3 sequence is CASSFDSGNTEAFF. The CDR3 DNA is TGTGCCAGCAGTTTTGACAGCGGTAACACTGAAGCTTTCTTT.

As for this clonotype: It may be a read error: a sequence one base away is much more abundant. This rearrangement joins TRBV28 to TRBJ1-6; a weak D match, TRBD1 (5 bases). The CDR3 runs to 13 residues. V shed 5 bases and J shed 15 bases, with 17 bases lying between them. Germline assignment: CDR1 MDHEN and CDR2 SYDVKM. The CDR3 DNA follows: TGTGCCAGCAGTCCAGTCGGGACTATCAACCTCCACTTT. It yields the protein CASSPVGTINLHF.

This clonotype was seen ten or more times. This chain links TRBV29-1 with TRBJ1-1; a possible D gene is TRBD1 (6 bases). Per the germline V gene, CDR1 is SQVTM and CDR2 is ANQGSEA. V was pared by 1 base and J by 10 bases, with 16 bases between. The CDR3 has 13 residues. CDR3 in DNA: TGCAGCGTTGAAGGGACAGTGGACGACGTAGCTTTCTTT. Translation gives CSVEGTVDDVAFF.

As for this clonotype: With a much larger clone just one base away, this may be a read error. The CDR3 region is CASSTDRGLAGGEVSEDTQYF. As DNA, the CDR3 is TGTGCCAGTAGCACCGACCGTGGACTAGCGGGGGGAGAAGTGAGCGAAGATACCCAGTACTTC. V is TRBV19 and J is TRBJ2-5; 14 nucleotides match TRBD2. The CDR3 sequence is 21 residues long. Germline V CDR1 and CDR2: LNHDA, SQIVND (reference sequence).

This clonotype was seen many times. CDR3 protein: CASGLAGPSSPLHF. CDR3 sequence (DNA): TGTGCTAGTGGTTTGGCAGGGCCATCTTCACCCCTCCACTTT. The gene calls are TRBV12-5 and TRBJ1-6; possibly TRBD1 for D (5 bases). V shed 1 base and J shed 9 bases, with 10 bases lying between them. In germline, CDR1 is LGHNT, CDR2 FRNRAP. CDR3 size: 14 residues.

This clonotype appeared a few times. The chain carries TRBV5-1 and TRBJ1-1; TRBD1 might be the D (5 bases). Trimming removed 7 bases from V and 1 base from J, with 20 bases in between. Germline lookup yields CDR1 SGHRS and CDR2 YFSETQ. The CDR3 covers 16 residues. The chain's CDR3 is CASGPGLGIPNTEAFF. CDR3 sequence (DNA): TGCGCCAGCGGACCGGGACTAGGGATCCCGAACACTGAAGCTTTCTTT. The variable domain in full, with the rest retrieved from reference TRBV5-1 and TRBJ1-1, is KAGVTQTPRYLIKTRGQQVTLSCSPISGHRSVSWYQQTPGQGLQFLFEYFSETQRNKGNFPGRFSGRQFSNSRSEMNVSTLELGDSALYLCASGPGLGIPNTEAFFGQGTRLTVV.

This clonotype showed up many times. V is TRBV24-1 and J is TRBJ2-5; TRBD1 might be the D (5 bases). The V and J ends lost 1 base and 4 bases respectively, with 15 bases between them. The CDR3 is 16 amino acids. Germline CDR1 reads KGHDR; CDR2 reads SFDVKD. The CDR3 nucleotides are TGTGCCACCAGTGATTTAAATCAGGGTCTTGGAGAGACCCAGTACTTC. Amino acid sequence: CATSDLNQGLGETQYF.

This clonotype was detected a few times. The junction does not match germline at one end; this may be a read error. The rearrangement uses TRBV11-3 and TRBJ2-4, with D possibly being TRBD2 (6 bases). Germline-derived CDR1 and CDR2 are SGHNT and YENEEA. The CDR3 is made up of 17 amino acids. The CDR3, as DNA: TGTGCCAGCAGCTTGGTCGAGGGACTCCTAGCCAAAAACATTAAGTACTTC. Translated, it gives CASSLVEGLLAKNIKYF. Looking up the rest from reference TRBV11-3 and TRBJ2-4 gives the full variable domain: EAGVVQSPRYKIIEKKQPVAFWCNPISGHNTLYWYLQNLGQGPELLIRYENEEAVDDSQLPKDRFSAERLKGVDSTLKIQPAELGDSAVYLCASSLVEGLLAKNIKYFGAGTRLSVL.

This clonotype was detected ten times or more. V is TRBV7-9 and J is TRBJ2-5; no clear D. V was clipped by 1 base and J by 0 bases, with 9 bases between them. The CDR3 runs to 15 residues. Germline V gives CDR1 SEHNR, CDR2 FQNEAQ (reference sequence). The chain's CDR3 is CASSLGSRYQETQYF. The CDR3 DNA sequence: TGTGCCAGCAGCTTAGGCTCCCGATACCAAGAGACCCAGTACTTC.

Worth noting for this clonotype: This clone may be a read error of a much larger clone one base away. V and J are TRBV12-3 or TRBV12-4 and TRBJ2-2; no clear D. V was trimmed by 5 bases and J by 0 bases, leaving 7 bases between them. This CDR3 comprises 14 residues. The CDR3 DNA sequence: TGTGCCAGCAGTAACACAGCGAACACCGGGGAGCTGTTTTTT. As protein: CASSNTANTGELFF.

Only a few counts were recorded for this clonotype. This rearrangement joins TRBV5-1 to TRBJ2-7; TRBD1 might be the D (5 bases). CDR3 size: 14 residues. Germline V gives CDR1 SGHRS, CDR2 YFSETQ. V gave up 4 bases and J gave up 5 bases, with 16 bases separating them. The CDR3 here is CASSPGKTVHEQYF. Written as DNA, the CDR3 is TGCGCCAGCAGCCCAGGGAAAACGGTCCACGAGCAGTACTTC.

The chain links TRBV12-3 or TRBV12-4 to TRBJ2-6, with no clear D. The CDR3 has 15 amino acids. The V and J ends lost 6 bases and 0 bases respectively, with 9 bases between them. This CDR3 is CASSAVSSGANVLTF. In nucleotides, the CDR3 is TGTGCCAGCAGCGCCGTTAGCTCTGGGGCCAACGTCCTGACTTTC.

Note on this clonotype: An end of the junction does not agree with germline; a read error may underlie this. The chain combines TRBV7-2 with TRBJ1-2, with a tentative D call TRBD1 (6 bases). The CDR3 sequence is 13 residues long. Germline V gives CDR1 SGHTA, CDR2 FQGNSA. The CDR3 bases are TGTGCCAGCAGCCCGGACAGCAACTATGGCTACGCCTTC. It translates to CASSPDSNYGYAF.

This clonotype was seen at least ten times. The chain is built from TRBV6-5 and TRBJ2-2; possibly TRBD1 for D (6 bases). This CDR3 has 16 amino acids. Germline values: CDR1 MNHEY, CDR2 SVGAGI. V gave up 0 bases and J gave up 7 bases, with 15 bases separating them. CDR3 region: CASSYSAGEINGELFF. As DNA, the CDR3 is TGTGCCAGCAGTTACTCGGCAGGGGAAATTAACGGGGAGCTGTTTTTT.

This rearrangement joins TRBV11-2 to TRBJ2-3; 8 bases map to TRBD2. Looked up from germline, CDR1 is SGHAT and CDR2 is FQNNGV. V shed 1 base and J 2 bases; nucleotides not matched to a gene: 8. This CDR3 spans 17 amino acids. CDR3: CASSLVIGGGYTDTQYF. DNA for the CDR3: TGTGCCAGCAGCTTAGTAATCGGCGGGGGGTACACAGATACGCAGTATTTT.

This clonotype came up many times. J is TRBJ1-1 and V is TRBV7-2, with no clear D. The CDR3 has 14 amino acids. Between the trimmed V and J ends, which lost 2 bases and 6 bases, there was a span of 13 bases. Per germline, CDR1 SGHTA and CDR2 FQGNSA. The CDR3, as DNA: TGTGCCAGCAGCTTAAGTACGGATATTTCTGAAGCTTTCTTT. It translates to CASSLSTDISEAFF.

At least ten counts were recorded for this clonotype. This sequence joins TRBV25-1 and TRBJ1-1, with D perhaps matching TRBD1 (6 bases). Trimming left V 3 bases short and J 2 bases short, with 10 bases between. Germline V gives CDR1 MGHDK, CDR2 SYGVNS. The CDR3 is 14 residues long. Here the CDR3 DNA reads TGTGCCAGCAGTGATCCAGGGGTCAACACTGAAGCTTTCTTT. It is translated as CASSDPGVNTEAFF.